The clone carrying this TCR beta chain was picked up a small number of times. What it recognizes is unknown. This sample was taken from a study of cytomegalovirus exposure and HLA in healthy donors. The study, taken as a whole, reports: A further, later analysis showed that HLA-associated TCR beta chains (compared with equally common others) were more clonally expanded. In a later analysis, at a false discovery rate of 0.05, 15,000 to 20,000 TCR beta sequences matched HLA alleles. Some V segments, including TRBV6-2 and TRBV6-3, were excluded as indistinguishable.

This CDR3 has 15 residues. The PCR made use of 60 Vbeta and 13 Jbeta primers. This table comes from immunoSEQ multiplex PCR, and its TCRdb copy is limited to in-frame clones, with some not included. This table holds 95,000 to 100,000 clones, more than 80% found once. The TCR comes from a man aged 25 to 40 in good health and CMV-seronegative. Sequenced: PBMCs. The chain has TRBV21-1 and TRBJ2-7; TRBD2 is the table's D call, not checked against the DNA. TRBV21-1 is a pseudogene segment. The CDR3 is CASSAYILAKNEQYF. The CDR3 bases are TGTGCCAGCAGCGCCTACATACTAGCGAAAAACGAGCAGTACTTC.